This T cell receptor beta chain was identified during a study of T cell repertoires in cytomegalovirus infection. Points from the study as a whole: The ex vivo response was dominated by HLA-C-restricted CMV-specific TCR beta clonotypes.

CDR1 and CDR2 from the germline V gene are DFQATT and SNEGSKA (reference sequence). The CDR3 length is 17 residues. Trimming removed 1 base from V and 1 base from J, with 20 bases in between. TCRdb analysed the reads with MiXCR anew, one entry per CDR3 protein. The sample lists tens of thousands of distinct CDR3 sequences; 20% were seen once. About this clonotype itself: Its antigen is undetermined.

The sample consisted of CD8+ T cells from cultured PBMCs, taken from culture after CMV antigen stimulation. V usage is TRBV20-1 and J usage is TRBJ2-7; TRBD2 is a possible D gene (5 bases). The TCR comes from a human donor in good health (CMV status not recorded). Some clones in this sample may be carry-over from other donors' samples. As DNA, the CDR3 is TGCAGTGCTAGAGGGGTCCCCGGGAATAGTGAGTCCTACGAGCAGTACTTC. This translates into CSARGVPGNSESYEQYF.